Listed here are 29 T cell receptor beta chains from one sample, sequenced in a study of neurological immune-mediated disorders. Time point given: longitudinal time-point 1 (baseline). TCRdb processed the 5' RACE reads anew with MiXCR; each CDR3 protein has one entry. This table holds about 49,000 distinct CDR3 sequences, approximately 9.1% found once. Material: PBMCs. The source is a middle-aged woman in good health.

This clonotype has a count of ten or more. This rearrangement joins TRBV6-5 to TRBJ2-1; 11 bases match TRBD2. This CDR3 contains 14 residues. CDR1 and CDR2 from the germline V gene are MNHEY and SVGAGI. Unmatched junction bases numbered 2, after V lost 5 bases and J lost 5 bases. The CDR3: CASSRGLADNEQFF. DNA of the CDR3: TGTGCCAGCAGTCGGGGACTAGCGGACAATGAGCAGTTCTTC.

This clonotype occurred many times. V gene TRBV6-2 or TRBV6-3 combines with J gene TRBJ2-2; no clear D. Germline values: CDR1 MNHEY, CDR2 SVGEGT. Between the trimmed V and J ends, which lost 2 bases and 7 bases, there was a span of 2 bases. This CDR3 has 11 residues. CDR3 coding DNA: TGTGCCAGCAGTTACGGCGGGGAGCTGTTTTTT. It yields the protein CASSYGGELFF.

This clonotype was seen many times. This chain connects TRBV10-3 to TRBJ2-2, with 8 bases identical to TRBD2. The CDR3 runs 14 residues. Germline V gene sequence: CDR1 ENHRY, CDR2 SYGVKD. J lost 3 bases, V lost 9 bases, and 6 bases had no gene match. The CDR3 DNA reads TGTGCCATTTTTGCGGGGGGATACACCGGGGAGCTGTTTTTT. Protein product: CAIFAGGYTGELFF.

In its sample, this clonotype was seen many times. The rearrangement links TRBV10-3 to TRBJ2-7; D gene ambiguous. The V gene lost 4 bases and the J gene lost 2 bases, with 3 bases spanning the gap. Looked up from germline, CDR1 is ENHRY and CDR2 is SYGVKD. The CDR3 totals 11 residues. The chain's CDR3 is CAISGAYEQYF. DNA of the CDR3: TGTGCCATCAGTGGCGCCTACGAGCAGTACTTC.

This clonotype was seen many times. V is TRBV5-1 and J is TRBJ1-1; unclear D gene. Germline CDR1 is SGHRS and CDR2 is YFSETQ. Trimming stripped 10 bases from V and 4 bases from J, with 11 bases between. The CDR3 has 11 amino acids. The CDR3 coding sequence is TGCGCCTCCCGGGCCTTCACTGAAGCTTTCTTT. It codes for CASRAFTEAFF.

This clonotype has at least ten counts. The chain has TRBV10-3 and TRBJ2-5, with 7 bases aligning to TRBD1. V lost 4 bases, J lost 2 bases, and 1 base stayed unmatched. Looked up from germline, CDR1 is ENHRY and CDR2 is SYGVKD. CDR3 length: 13 residues. CDR3 bases: TGTGCCATCAGTGGGGACAGACAAGAGACCCAGTACTTC. This codes for CAISGDRQETQYF.

This clonotype has a count of ten or more. The chain recombines TRBV5-1 with TRBJ2-5, with unresolved D. The CDR3 extends over 14 amino acids. Germline-derived CDR1 and CDR2 are SGHRS and YFSETQ. Trimming removed 2 bases at V and 5 bases at J, with 13 bases between. CDR3 protein: CASSLNGPKETQYF. CDR3 in DNA: TGCGCCAGCAGCTTAAATGGACCGAAGGAGACCCAGTACTTC.

Remarks on this clonotype: A junction end diverges from the germline sequence, so it may reflect a read error. This chain connects TRBV19 to TRBJ2-1; D is undetermined. The CDR3 has 12 amino acids. Germline CDR1 and CDR2: LNHDA and SQIVND (reference sequence). CDR3 loop: CACSIWDNEQFF. The CDR3 region has the DNA TGTGCCTGTAGTATCTGGGACAATGAGCAGTTCTTC.

This clonotype came up many times. This sequence joins TRBV29-1 and TRBJ2-4; 9 nucleotides match TRBD2. CDR1 and CDR2 (germline): SQVTM, ANQGSEA. This CDR3 comprises 13 residues. J lost 12 bases, V lost 7 bases, and 13 bases had no gene match. CDR3 in DNA: TGCAGCGCTAGCGGGATGCCCCCCGAGGGTCAGTACTTC. Translation gives CSASGMPPEGQYF. Full variable domain (remainder filled in from reference TRBV29-1 and TRBJ2-4): SAVISQKPSRDICQRGTSLTIQCQVDSQVTMMFWYRQQPGQSLTLIATANQGSEATYESGFVIDKFPISRPNLTFSTLTVSNMSPEDSSIYLCSASGMPPEGQYFGAGTRLSVL.

This clonotype has at least ten counts. The chain joins TRBV7-2 to TRBJ1-1; a weak D match, TRBD1 (5 bases). This CDR3 is 13 amino acids long. Germline-derived CDR1 and CDR2 are SGHTA and FQGNSA. With 5 bases removed from V and 8 bases from J, the gap between germline ends came to 15 bases. The CDR3 region is CASSRRRGTEAFF. Here the CDR3 DNA reads TGTGCCAGCAGCCGAAGGAGAGGGACGGAAGCTTTCTTT. The full variable domain, completed using reference TRBV7-2 and TRBJ1-1, is GAGVSQSPSNKVTEKGKDVELRCDPISGHTALYWYRQSLGQGLEFLIYFQGNSAPDKSGLPSDRFSAERTGGSVSTLTIQRTQQEDSAVYLCASSRRRGTEAFFGQGTRLTVV.

Ten or more counts support this clonotype. This chain links TRBV5-1 with TRBJ2-3; a possible D gene is TRBD1 (5 bases). Trimming took 1 base from V and 0 from J, leaving 9 bases between them. Germline V gives CDR1 SGHRS, CDR2 YFSETQ. The CDR3 extends over 15 amino acids. The CDR3: CASSLQGGSTDTQYF. In DNA form, the CDR3 reads TGCGCCAGCAGCTTGCAGGGTGGAAGCACAGATACGCAGTATTTT.

Ten or more counts support this clonotype. This chain joins TRBV7-9 and TRBJ2-7; D perhaps matches TRBD1 (6 bases). The CDR3 loop spans 16 amino acids. CDR1 and CDR2 (germline): SEHNR, FQNEAQ (reference sequence). V was clipped by 4 bases and J by 5 bases, with 21 bases between them. The CDR3 DNA reads TGTGCCAGCAGCTCCTACCAGACAGGCCGGTACCACGAGCAGTACTTC. This gives the protein CASSSYQTGRYHEQYF. The full variable domain, in which reference TRBV7-9 and TRBJ2-7 provide the parts outside the CDR3, is DTGVSQNPRHKITKRGQNVTFRCDPISEHNRLYWYRQTLGQGPEFLTYFQNEAQLEKSRLLSDRFSAERPKGSFSTLEIQRTEQGDSAMYLCASSSYQTGRYHEQYFGPGTRLTVT.

In this sample, this clonotype turned up many times. As DNA, the CDR3 is TGTGCCAGCAGCGCAAGGATAACGGCCCCGTGGGAAAAACTGTTTTTT. This sequence encodes CASSARITAPWEKLFF. V and J are TRBV7-2 and TRBJ1-4; D uncertain. The V and J ends lost 5 bases and 8 bases respectively, with 21 bases between them. The CDR3 is 16 amino acids. Germline values: CDR1 SGHTA, CDR2 FQGNSA.

Many counts were recorded for this clonotype. The V and J genes are TRBV7-3 and TRBJ1-1, with 7 positions matching TRBD1. With V trimmed by 7 bases and J by 3 bases, 8 bases remained unmatched. Looked up from germline, CDR1 is SGHTA and CDR2 is FQGTGA. The CDR3 runs 14 residues. The CDR3 region has the DNA TGTGCCAGCACCCGGGACAGAGGAGACACTGAAGCTTTCTTT. Protein sequence: CASTRDRGDTEAFF.

This clonotype was recorded at least ten times. This chain joins TRBV5-1 and TRBJ1-3; D not certain. Germline assignment: CDR1 SGHRS and CDR2 YFSETQ. Trimming shortened V by 0 bases and J by 0 bases, and 4 bases separated the two germline ends. The CDR3 extends over 14 amino acids. CDR3: CASSLETSGNTIYF. The CDR3 bases are TGCGCCAGCAGCTTGGAGACCTCTGGAAACACCATATATTTT.

This clonotype was detected many times. The V and J genes are TRBV10-3 and TRBJ1-5; D is ambiguous. V was clipped by 4 bases and J by 5 bases, with 6 bases between them. The CDR3 is made up of 12 amino acids. Germline V gene lookup returns CDR1 ENHRY and CDR2 SYGVKD. CDR3 in amino acids: CAISGGDQPQHF. CDR3 coding DNA: TGTGCCATCAGTGGAGGCGATCAGCCCCAGCATTTT.

Many counts were recorded for this clonotype. The gene calls are TRBV5-1 and TRBJ2-7, with 9 bases fitting TRBD1. The CDR3 totals 13 residues. Germline-derived CDR1 and CDR2 are SGHRS and YFSETQ. J lost 6 bases, V lost 6 bases, and 7 bases had no gene match. The CDR3 nucleotides read TGCGCCAGCACCCTGGACAGGGGAGGCGAGCAGTACTTC. This encodes CASTLDRGGEQYF.

This clonotype appeared many times. The chain recombines TRBV3-1 with TRBJ2-1; TRBD2 matches at 12 bases. This CDR3 has 16 residues. V lost 2 bases and J lost 4; bases outside the gene matches: 3. The V gene's germline CDR1 is LGHDT and CDR2 YNNKEL (reference sequence). This chain's CDR3 is CASSQRTSGKYNEQFF. Here the CDR3 DNA reads TGTGCCAGCAGCCAAAGGACTAGCGGGAAGTACAATGAGCAGTTCTTC.

This clonotype came up many times. The CDR3 here is CASSLGPLGETQYF. Here the CDR3 DNA reads TGCGCCAGCAGCTTGGGACCCCTCGGAGAGACCCAGTACTTC. The V call is TRBV5-1, the J call TRBJ2-5; no definite D call. Trimming pared 0 bases from V and 4 bases from J, leaving 10 bases between. Per the germline V gene, CDR1 is SGHRS and CDR2 is YFSETQ. This CDR3 region has 14 residues.

This clonotype was recorded at least ten times. The J gene is TRBJ2-3, the V gene TRBV10-3; no clear D gene. With 0 bases removed from V and 4 bases from J, the gap between germline ends came to 8 bases. Germline V gene sequence: CDR1 ENHRY, CDR2 SYGVKD. CDR3 length: 14 amino acids. CDR3 residues: CAISESTAADTQYF. The CDR3 nucleotides read TGTGCCATCAGTGAGTCGACGGCGGCAGATACGCAGTATTTT.

This clonotype was observed many times. The junction departs from germline at one end; a sequencing error may be responsible. This chain joins TRBV18 and TRBJ1-2, with D perhaps TRBD1 (6 bases). Germline-derived CDR1 and CDR2 are KGHSH and LQKENI. The CDR3 is 17 amino acids. DNA for the CDR3: TGTGCCAACTCACCCGCGGGGACATCCTTAGCTAACTATGGCTACACCTTC. It yields the protein CANSPAGTSLANYGYTF. Full variable domain (rest looked up from reference TRBV18 and TRBJ1-2): NAGVMQNPRHLVRRRGQEARLRCSPMKGHSHVYWYRQLPEEGLKFMVYLQKENIIDESGMPKERFSAEFPKEGPSILRIQQVVRGDSAAYFCANSPAGTSLANYGYTFGSGTRLTVV.

This clonotype was detected ten times or more. The chain recombines TRBV10-3 with TRBJ1-2; the D gene is possibly TRBD1 (6 bases). V was shortened by 8 bases and J by 3 bases, with 13 bases between the two germline ends. The CDR3 is 13 amino acids. Germline V CDR1 and CDR2: ENHRY, SYGVKD. The CDR3 nucleotides read TGTGCCATCTCACAGGGTGATGACTATGGCTACACCTTC. It translates to CAISQGDDYGYTF.

This clonotype was observed many times. The rearrangement links TRBV12-3 or TRBV12-4 to TRBJ2-3; D not resolved. The CDR3 is 12 residues long. Trimming took off 6 bases at V and 4 bases at J, with 8 bases between the two ends. CDR3 sequence reads: CASSPRSDTQYF. CDR3 DNA sequence: TGTGCCAGCAGCCCCAGGTCAGATACGCAGTATTTT.

This clonotype came up a few times. This chain's CDR3 is CASSLWAVGQPQHF. As DNA, the CDR3 is TGTGCCAGCAGCTTGTGGGCAGTAGGACAGCCCCAGCATTTT. J is TRBJ1-5 and V is TRBV5-5; D is undetermined. V lost 1 base to trimming and J lost 7 bases, with 12 bases between them. This CDR3 region has 14 residues. Looked up from germline, CDR1 is SGHKS and CDR2 is YYEKEE (reference sequence).

This clonotype was seen ten or more times. The chain joins TRBV29-1 to TRBJ2-1; TRBD1 or TRBD2 may be the D gene (5 bases each). Trimming left V 4 bases short and J 0 bases short, with 16 bases between. The CDR3 has 16 amino acids. Germline V gene data show CDR1 as SQVTM and CDR2 as ANQGSEA. CDR3 protein: CSVAGTPSSSYNEQFF. CDR3 in DNA: TGCAGCGTTGCAGGGACGCCTTCGAGCTCCTACAATGAGCAGTTCTTC.

This clonotype was recorded at least ten times. V usage is TRBV12-3 or TRBV12-4 and J usage is TRBJ1-5; D not resolved. Trimming pared 2 bases from V and 4 bases from J, leaving 6 bases between. This CDR3 has 13 amino acids. CDR3 protein: CASSLRANQPQHF. The CDR3 region has the DNA TGTGCCAGCAGTTTAAGGGCTAATCAGCCCCAGCATTTT.

This clonotype appeared many times. For the CDR3, the DNA is TGTGCCAGCAGCCTAGGAGGGCCATACGAGCAGTACTTC. The encoded protein is CASSLGGPYEQYF. The rearrangement links TRBV7-2 to TRBJ2-7, with D possibly TRBD2 on 6 matching bases. The CDR3 is made up of 13 amino acids. The germline gives CDR1 SGHTA, CDR2 FQGNSA. V was pared by 5 bases and J by 4 bases, with 12 bases between.

This clonotype came up many times. The chain recombines TRBV2 with TRBJ2-3; D unresolved. The CDR3 has 12 residues. With 6 bases removed from V and 6 bases from J, the gap between germline ends came to 10 bases. Germline V gene sequence: CDR1 SNHLY, CDR2 FYNNEI. The CDR3 loop reads CASSAQGDTQYF. The CDR3 coding sequence is TGTGCCAGCAGCGCCCAAGGGGATACGCAGTATTTT. The full variable domain, with the rest looked up from reference TRBV2 and TRBJ2-3, is EPEVTQTPSHQVTQMGQEVILRCVPISNHLYFYWYRQILGQKVEFLVSFYNNEISEKSEIFDDQFSVERPDGSNFTLKIRSTKLEDSAMYFCASSAQGDTQYFGPGTRLTVL.

This clonotype occurred many times. V is TRBV7-2 and J is TRBJ2-1; D is unclear. CDR3 length: 13 residues. Trimming removed 5 bases from V and 4 bases from J, with 9 bases in between. Germline V gives CDR1 SGHTA, CDR2 FQGNSA. DNA of the CDR3: TGTGCCAGCAGCCTGCTGGGGTACAATGAGCAGTTCTTC. This gives the protein CASSLLGYNEQFF.